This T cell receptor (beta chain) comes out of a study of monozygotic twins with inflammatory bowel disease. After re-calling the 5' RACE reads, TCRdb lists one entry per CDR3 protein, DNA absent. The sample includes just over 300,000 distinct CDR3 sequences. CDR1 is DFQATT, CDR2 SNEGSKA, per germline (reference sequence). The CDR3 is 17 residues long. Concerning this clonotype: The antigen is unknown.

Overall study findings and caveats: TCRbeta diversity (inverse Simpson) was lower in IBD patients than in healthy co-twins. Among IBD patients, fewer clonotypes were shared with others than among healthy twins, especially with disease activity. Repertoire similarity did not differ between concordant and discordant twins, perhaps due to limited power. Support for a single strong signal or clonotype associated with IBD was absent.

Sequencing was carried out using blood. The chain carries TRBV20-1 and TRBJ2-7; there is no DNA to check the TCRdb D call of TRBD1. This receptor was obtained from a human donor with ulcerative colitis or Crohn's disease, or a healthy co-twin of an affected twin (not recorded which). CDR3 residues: CSARQGQPRPPLYEQYF.